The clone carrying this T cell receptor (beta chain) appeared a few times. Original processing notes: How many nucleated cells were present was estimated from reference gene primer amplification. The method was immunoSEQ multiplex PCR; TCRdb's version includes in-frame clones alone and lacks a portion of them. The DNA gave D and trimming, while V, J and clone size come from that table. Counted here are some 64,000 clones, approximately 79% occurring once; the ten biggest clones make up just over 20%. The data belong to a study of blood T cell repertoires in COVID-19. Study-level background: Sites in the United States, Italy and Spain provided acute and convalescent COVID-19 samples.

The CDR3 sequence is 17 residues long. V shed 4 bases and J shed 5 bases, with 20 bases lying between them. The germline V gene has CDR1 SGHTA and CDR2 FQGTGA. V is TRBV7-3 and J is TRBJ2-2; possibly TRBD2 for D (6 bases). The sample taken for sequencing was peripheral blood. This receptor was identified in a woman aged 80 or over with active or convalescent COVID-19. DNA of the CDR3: TGTGCCAGCAGCTCTTCCTCCGGGGGAAGGCAGACCGGGGAGCTGTTTTTT. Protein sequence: CASSSSSGGRQTGELFF.